The 11 T cell receptor beta chains in this list originate from one sample, sequenced in a study of molecular identifiers for immune sequencing clone quantification. TCRdb reanalysed the PCR reads using MiXCR and keeps one entry per CDR3 protein. The sample includes about half a million distinct CDR3 sequences, 20% to 25% seen only once; the top ten take 0.7% to 0.95%. The sequencing sample was made of naive CD8+ T cells from blood, with Jurkat cell RNA spiked in. Subset indicated: FACS-sorted CD8+CD4-CCR7+CD45RA+ naive T cells. Receptor source: a human donor in good health. Some libraries in this study had Jurkat cell RNA spiked in.

The chain links TRBV18 to TRBJ2-2; 7 bases map to TRBD1. J was trimmed by 6 bases and V by 3 bases; bases with no gene match: 10. This CDR3 region has 16 residues. In germline, CDR1 is KGHSH, CDR2 LQKENI. In DNA, the CDR3 is TGTGCCAGCTCACCGGGACAGACGTTCGCCGCCGGGGAGCTGTTTTTT. It encodes CASSPGQTFAAGELFF. Based on the CDR3 plus reference TRBV18 and TRBJ2-2, the full variable domain is NAGVMQNPRHLVRRRGQEARLRCSPMKGHSHVYWYRQLPEEGLKFMVYLQKENIIDESGMPKERFSAEFPKEGPSILRIQQVVRGDSAAYFCASSPGQTFAAGELFFGEGSRLTVL.

The chain joins TRBV30 to TRBJ1-1; the D gene is possibly TRBD1 (6 bases). This CDR3 is 13 amino acids long. The germline gives CDR1 GTSNPN, CDR2 SVGIG (reference sequence). Trimming took off 0 bases at V and 4 bases at J, with 9 bases between the two ends. The CDR3 loop is CAWSVGDTTEAFF. Written as DNA, the CDR3 is TGTGCCTGGAGTGTCGGGGACACCACTGAAGCTTTCTTT.

The V call is TRBV27, the J call TRBJ1-5, with unresolved D. Germline values: CDR1 MNHEY, CDR2 SMNVEV (reference sequence). V dropped 1 base and J dropped 5 bases, with 6 bases sitting between them. This CDR3 comprises 13 residues. In nucleotides, the CDR3 is TGTGCCAGCAGTTTATTCGTTGATCAGCCCCAGCATTTT. It encodes CASSLFVDQPQHF.

The chain joins TRBV7-9 to TRBJ2-7; 9 bases align to TRBD1. CDR1 is SEHNR, CDR2 FQNEAQ, per germline (reference sequence). J was trimmed by 5 bases and V by 7 bases; bases with no gene match: 9. The CDR3 length is 14 residues. The CDR3 DNA is TGTGCCAGCACAGGTAGCGGACAGGGGCACGAGCAGTACTTC. Translating it yields CASTGSGQGHEQYF.

With regard to this clonotype: A much larger clone sits a single nucleotide away, making a read error possible. The rearrangement uses TRBV15 and TRBJ2-3, with 10 bases fitting TRBD1. With V trimmed by 0 bases and J by 4 bases, 10 bases remained unmatched. Germline lookup yields CDR1 LNHNV and CDR2 YYDKDF (reference sequence). The CDR3 runs to 18 residues. CDR3 residues: CATSRDREDRGCPDTQYF. The DNA of the CDR3 is TGTGCCACCAGCAGAGATAGGGAGGACAGGGGGTGCCCAGATACGCAGTATTTT.

The V call is TRBV27, the J call TRBJ2-3; no clear D gene. This CDR3 is 14 amino acids long. Germline V gene lookup returns CDR1 MNHEY and CDR2 SMNVEV (reference sequence). The V and J ends lost 7 bases and 2 bases respectively, with 13 bases between them. CDR3 loop: CASTPDGPTDTQYF. In DNA form, the CDR3 reads TGTGCCAGCACCCCGGACGGGCCCACAGATACGCAGTATTTT.

As regards this clonotype: It may be a read error: a sequence one base away is much more abundant. The CDR3 end shows no conserved phenylalanine or tryptophan, and so a read error is likely. The CDR3 DNA sequence: TGCAGTGCTAGAGATTCAGGGGTCAGCACAGATACGCAGTATCTT. Protein: CSARDSGVSTDTQYL. This chain joins TRBV20-1 and TRBJ2-3; weak D call: TRBD1 (6 bases). The CDR3 totals 15 residues. The germline CDR1 and CDR2 sequences are DFQATT and SNEGSKA (reference sequence). Trimming cost V 0 bases and J 0 bases, with 10 bases left between them.

V and J are TRBV25-1 and TRBJ2-2; the match to TRBD1 covers 8 bases. V shed 10 bases and J 7 bases; nucleotides not matched to a gene: 8. Looked up from germline, CDR1 is MGHDK and CDR2 is SYGVNS. The CDR3 runs 13 residues. The CDR3 region has the DNA TGTGCCACCGGGGGCAGGGGGCTCGGGGAGCTGTTTTTT. Translating it yields CATGGRGLGELFF.

This clonotype was counted between two and nine times. The chain uses TRBV2 and TRBJ2-1; weak D call: TRBD2 (5 bases). The germline V gene has CDR1 SNHLY and CDR2 FYNNEI. The V end was cut by 5 bases, the J end by 0 bases, with 14 bases between. This CDR3 region has 16 residues. The chain's CDR3 is CASSWAGPSSYNEQFF. In DNA form, the CDR3 reads TGTGCCAGCAGTTGGGCGGGCCCGAGCTCCTACAATGAGCAGTTCTTC.

This clonotype has only a few counts. This chain uses TRBV28 with TRBJ2-1; D possibly matches TRBD1 or TRBD2 (5 bases each). V lost 6 bases and J 3 bases, leaving 18 bases between the germline ends. The CDR3 spans 16 residues. Per the germline V gene, CDR1 is MDHEN and CDR2 is SYDVKM. The CDR3 bases are TGTGCCAGCAGCCTAGGTCGGGACGACTTCTACAATGAGCAGTTCTTC. This codes for CASSLGRDDFYNEQFF.

CDR3 loop: CASSHPAGGTDTQYF. In nucleotides, the CDR3 is TGTGCCAGCAGCCACCCGGCAGGGGGCACAGATACGCAGTATTTT. The chain is built from TRBV14 and TRBJ2-3, with D possibly TRBD1 on 6 matching bases. The V end lost 3 bases, the J end lost 1 base, and 11 bases lay between the germline ends. From germline, CDR1 is SGHDN and CDR2 FVKESK. This CDR3 has 15 amino acids.